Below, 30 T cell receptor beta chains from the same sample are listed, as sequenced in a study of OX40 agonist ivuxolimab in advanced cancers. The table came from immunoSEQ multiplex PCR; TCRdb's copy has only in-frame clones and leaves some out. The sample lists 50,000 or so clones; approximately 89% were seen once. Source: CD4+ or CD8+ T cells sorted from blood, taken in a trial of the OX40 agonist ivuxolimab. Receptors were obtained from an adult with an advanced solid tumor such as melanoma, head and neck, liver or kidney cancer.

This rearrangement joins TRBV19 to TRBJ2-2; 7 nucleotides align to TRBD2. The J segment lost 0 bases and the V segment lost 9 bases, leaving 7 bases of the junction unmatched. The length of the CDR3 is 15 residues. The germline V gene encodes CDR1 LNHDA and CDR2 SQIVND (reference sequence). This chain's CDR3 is CASTSSGSNTGELFF. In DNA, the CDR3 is TGTGCCAGCACGTCTAGCGGCTCGAACACCGGGGAGCTGTTTTTT. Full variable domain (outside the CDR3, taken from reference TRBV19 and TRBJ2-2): DGGITQSPKYLFRKEGQNVTLSCEQNLNHDAMYWYRQDPGQGLRLIYYSQIVNDFQKGDIAEGYSVSREKKESFPLTVTSAQKNPTAFYLCASTSSGSNTGELFFGEGSRLTVL.

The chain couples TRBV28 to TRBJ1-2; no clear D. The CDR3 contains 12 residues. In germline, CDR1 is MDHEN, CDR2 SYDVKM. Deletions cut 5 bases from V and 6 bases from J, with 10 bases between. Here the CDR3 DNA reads TGTGCCAGCAGTCTCGGGTCGAATGGCTACACCTTC. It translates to CASSLGSNGYTF.

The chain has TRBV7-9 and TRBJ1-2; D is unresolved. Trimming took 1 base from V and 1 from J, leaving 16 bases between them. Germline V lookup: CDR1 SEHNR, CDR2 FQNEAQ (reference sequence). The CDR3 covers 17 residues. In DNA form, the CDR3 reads TGTGCCAGCAGCTTAGGACCGAGTCTACCACTTAACTATGGCTACACCTTC. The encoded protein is CASSLGPSLPLNYGYTF.

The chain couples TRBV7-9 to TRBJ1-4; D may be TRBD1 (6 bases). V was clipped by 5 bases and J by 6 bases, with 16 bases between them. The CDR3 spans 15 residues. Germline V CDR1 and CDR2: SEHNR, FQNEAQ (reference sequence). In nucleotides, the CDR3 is TGTGCCAGCAGCCCCTTGACGGGGGCCGATGAAAAACTGTTTTTT. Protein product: CASSPLTGADEKLFF.

Here the CDR3 reads CASSPGTDEKLFF. In DNA, the CDR3 is TGTGCCAGCAGCCCCGGGACAGACGAAAAACTGTTTTTT. The chain recombines TRBV7-6 with TRBJ1-4; 7 nucleotides line up with TRBD1. The V and J ends lost 5 bases and 8 bases, in that order; junction bases with no gene match: 5. This CDR3 region has 13 residues. Germline V gene data show CDR1 as SGHVS and CDR2 as FNYEAQ.

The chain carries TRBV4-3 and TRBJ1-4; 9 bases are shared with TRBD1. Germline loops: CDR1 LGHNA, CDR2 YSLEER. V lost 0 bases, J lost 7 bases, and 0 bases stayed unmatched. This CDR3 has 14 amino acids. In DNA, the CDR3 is TGCGCCAGCAGCCAAGAGGACAGGGGTGAAAAACTGTTTTTT. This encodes CASSQEDRGEKLFF.

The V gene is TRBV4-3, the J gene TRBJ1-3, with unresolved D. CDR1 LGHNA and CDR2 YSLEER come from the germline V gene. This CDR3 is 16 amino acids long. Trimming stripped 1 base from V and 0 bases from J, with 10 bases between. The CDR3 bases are TGCGCCAGCAGCCAAGGACCTAACGACTCTGGAAACACCATATATTTT. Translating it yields CASSQGPNDSGNTIYF.

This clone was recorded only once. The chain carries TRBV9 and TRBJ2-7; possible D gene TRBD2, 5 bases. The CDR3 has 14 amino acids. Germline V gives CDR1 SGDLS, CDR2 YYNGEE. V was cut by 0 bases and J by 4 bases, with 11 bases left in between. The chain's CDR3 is CASSVASSSYEQYF. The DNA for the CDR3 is TGTGCCAGCAGCGTAGCGTCTAGCTCTTACGAGCAGTACTTC.

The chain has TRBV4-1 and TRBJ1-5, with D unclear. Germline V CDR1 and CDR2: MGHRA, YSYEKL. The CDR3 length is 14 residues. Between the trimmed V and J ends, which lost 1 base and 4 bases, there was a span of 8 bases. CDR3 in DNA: TGCGCCAGCAGCCAAGTTTTTCCAAATCAGCCCCAGCATTTT. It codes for CASSQVFPNQPQHF.

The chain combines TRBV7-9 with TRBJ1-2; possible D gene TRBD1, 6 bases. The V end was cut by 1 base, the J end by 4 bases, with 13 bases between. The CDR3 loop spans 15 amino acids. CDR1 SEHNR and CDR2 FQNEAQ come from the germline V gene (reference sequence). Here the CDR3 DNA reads TGTGCCAGCAGCTTAGAGGAGGGGGTTCTCTATGGCTACACCTTC. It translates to CASSLEEGVLYGYTF.

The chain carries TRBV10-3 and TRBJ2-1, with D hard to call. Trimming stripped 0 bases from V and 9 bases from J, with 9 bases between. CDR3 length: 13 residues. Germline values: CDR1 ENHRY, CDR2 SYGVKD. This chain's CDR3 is CAISESAEGEQFF. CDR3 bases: TGTGCCATCAGTGAGTCGGCAGAAGGTGAGCAGTTCTTC.

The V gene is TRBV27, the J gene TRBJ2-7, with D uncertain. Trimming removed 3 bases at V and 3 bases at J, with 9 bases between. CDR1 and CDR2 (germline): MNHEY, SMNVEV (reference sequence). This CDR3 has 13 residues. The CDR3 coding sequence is TGTGCCAGCAGTTTTTCCCCGGACTACGAGCAGTACTTC. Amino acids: CASSFSPDYEQYF.

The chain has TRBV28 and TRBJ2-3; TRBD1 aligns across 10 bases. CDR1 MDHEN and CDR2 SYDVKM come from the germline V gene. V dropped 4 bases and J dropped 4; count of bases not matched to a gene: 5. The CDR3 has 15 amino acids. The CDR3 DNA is TGTGCCAGCAGTTCCGGGACAGGGGTGGCAGATACGCAGTATTTT. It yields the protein CASSSGTGVADTQYF.

For the CDR3, the DNA is TGTGCCAGCAGCCCCCGGGGCCTAGCAAGCACAGATACGCAGTATTTT. Translated: CASSPRGLASTDTQYF. The J gene is TRBJ2-3, the V gene TRBV9; perhaps D is TRBD1 or TRBD2 (5 bases each). V dropped 4 bases and J dropped 0 bases, with 15 bases sitting between them. CDR1 is SGDLS and CDR2 is YYNGEE in the germline V gene. The CDR3 is 16 amino acids. Full variable domain (remainder filled in from reference TRBV9 and TRBJ2-3): DSGVTQTPKHLITATGQRVTLRCSPRSGDLSVYWYQQSLDQGLQFLIQYYNGEERAKGNILERFSAQQFPDLHSELNLSSLELGDSALYFCASSPRGLASTDTQYFGPGTRLTVL.

DNA for the CDR3: TGTGCCAGCAGCTTTGAAGCGGGAGCGGGCACCGGGGAGCTGTTTTTT. Protein product: CASSFEAGAGTGELFF. The V gene is TRBV12-1, the J gene TRBJ2-2; the table's D call, TRBD2, has no DNA check behind it. TRBV12-1 is a recognized pseudogene. The CDR3 is 16 amino acids.

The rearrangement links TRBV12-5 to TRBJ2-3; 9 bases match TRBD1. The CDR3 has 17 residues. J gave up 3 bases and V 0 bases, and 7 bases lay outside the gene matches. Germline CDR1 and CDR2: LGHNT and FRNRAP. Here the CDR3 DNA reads TGTGCTAGTGGTTTGGTAACCGGGACAGGGTTAACAGATACGCAGTATTTT. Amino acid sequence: CASGLVTGTGLTDTQYF. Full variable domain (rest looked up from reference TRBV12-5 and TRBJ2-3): DARVTQTPRHKVTEMGQEVTMRCQPILGHNTVFWYRQTMMQGLELLAYFRNRAPLDDSGMPKDRFSAEMPDATLATLKIQPSEPRDSAVYFCASGLVTGTGLTDTQYFGPGTRLTVL.

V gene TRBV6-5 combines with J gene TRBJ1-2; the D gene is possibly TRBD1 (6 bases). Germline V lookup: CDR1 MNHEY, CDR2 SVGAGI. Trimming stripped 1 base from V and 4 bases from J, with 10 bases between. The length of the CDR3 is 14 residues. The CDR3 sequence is CASSYLQGSYGYTF. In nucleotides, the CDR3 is TGTGCCAGCAGTTACTTACAGGGAAGCTATGGCTACACCTTC.

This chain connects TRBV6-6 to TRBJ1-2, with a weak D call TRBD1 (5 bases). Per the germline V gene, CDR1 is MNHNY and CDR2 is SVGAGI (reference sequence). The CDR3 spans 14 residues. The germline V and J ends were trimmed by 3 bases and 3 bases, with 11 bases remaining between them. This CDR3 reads CASSYFPGDYGYTF. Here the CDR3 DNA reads TGTGCCAGCAGTTATTTCCCGGGGGACTATGGCTACACCTTC.

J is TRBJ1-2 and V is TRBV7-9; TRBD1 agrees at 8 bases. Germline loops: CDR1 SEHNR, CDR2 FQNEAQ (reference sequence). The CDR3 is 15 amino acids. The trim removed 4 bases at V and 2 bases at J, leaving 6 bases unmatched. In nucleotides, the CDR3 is TGTGCCAGCAGCTCGCAGGGGGCCGGAAACTATGGCTACACCTTC. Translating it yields CASSSQGAGNYGYTF.

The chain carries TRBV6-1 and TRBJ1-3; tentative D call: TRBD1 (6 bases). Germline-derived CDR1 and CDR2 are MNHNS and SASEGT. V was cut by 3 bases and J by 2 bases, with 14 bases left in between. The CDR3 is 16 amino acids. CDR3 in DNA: TGTGCCAGCAGTGACTACGGACAGAGGACTGGAAACACCATATATTTT. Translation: CASSDYGQRTGNTIYF.

As DNA, the CDR3 is TGTGCCAGCAGCTTGACACAGGACTATGGCTACACCTTC. Residues: CASSLTQDYGYTF. The rearrangement joins TRBV7-9 to TRBJ1-2, with a possible D match to TRBD1 (5 bases). This CDR3 is 13 amino acids long. With 3 bases removed from V and 3 bases from J, the gap between germline ends came to 8 bases. CDR1 is SEHNR and CDR2 is FQNEAQ in the germline V gene (reference sequence).

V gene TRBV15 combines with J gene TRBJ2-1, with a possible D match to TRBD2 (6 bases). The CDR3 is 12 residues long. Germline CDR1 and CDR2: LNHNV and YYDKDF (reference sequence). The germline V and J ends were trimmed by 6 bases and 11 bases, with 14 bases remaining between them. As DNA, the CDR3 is TGTGCCACCAGGGAAGACGGGAGTAAGCAGTTCTTC. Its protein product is CATREDGSKQFF.

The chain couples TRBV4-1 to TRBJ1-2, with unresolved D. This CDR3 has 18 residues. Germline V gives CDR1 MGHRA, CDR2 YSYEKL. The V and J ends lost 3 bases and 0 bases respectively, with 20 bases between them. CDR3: CASSHTRLQVRTNYGYTF. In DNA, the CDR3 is TGCGCCAGCAGCCATACTCGACTCCAGGTCCGGACTAACTATGGCTACACCTTC.

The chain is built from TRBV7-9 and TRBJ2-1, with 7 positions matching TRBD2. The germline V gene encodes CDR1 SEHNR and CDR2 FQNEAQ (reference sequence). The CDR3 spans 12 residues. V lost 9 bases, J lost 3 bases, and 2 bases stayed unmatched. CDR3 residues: CASSGFYNEQFF. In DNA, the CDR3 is TGTGCCAGTAGCGGGTTCTACAATGAGCAGTTCTTC.

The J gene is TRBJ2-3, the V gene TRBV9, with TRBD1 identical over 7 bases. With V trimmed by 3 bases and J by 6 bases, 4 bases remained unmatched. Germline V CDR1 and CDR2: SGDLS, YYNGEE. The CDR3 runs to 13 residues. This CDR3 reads CASSATGSDTQYF. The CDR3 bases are TGTGCCAGCAGCGCGACAGGGTCGGATACGCAGTATTTT.

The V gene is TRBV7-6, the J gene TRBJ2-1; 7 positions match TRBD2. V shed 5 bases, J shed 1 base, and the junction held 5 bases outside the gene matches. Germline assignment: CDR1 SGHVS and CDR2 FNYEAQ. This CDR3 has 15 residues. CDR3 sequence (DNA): TGTGCCAGCAGCCCCGGCGGGAGTTCCTACAATGAGCAGTTCTTC. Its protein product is CASSPGGSSYNEQFF.

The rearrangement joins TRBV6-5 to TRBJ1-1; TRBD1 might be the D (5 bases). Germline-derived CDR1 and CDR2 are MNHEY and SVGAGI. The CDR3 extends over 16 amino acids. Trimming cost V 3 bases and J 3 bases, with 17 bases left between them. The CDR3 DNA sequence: TGTGCCAGCAGTTATACTCGGGGGGACCGGGACACTGAAGCTTTCTTT. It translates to CASSYTRGDRDTEAFF.

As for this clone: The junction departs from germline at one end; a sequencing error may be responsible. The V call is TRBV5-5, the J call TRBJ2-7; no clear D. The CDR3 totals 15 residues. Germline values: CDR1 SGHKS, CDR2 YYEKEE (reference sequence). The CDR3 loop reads CASTLVSLEVHEQYF. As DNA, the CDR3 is TGTGCCAGCACCTTGGTGAGCCTTGAGGTCCACGAGCAGTACTTC. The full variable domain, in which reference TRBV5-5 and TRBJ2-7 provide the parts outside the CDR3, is DAGVTQSPTHLIKTRGQQVTLRCSPISGHKSVSWYQQVLGQGPQFIFQYYEKEERGRGNFPDRFSARQFPNYSSELNVNALLLGDSALYLCASTLVSLEVHEQYFGPGTRLTVT.

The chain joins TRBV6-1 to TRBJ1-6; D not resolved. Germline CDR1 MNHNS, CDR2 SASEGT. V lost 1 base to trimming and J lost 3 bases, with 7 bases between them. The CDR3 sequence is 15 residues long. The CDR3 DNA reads TGTGCCAGCAGTGAAGACAGCTACTATAATTCACCCCTCCACTTT. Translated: CASSEDSYYNSPLHF.

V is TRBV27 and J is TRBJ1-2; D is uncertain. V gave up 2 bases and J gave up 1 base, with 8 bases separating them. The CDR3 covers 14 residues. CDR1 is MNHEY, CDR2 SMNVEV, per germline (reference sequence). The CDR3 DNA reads TGTGCCAGCAGTTTAAGGCACGATAACTATGGCTACACCTTC. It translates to CASSLRHDNYGYTF.